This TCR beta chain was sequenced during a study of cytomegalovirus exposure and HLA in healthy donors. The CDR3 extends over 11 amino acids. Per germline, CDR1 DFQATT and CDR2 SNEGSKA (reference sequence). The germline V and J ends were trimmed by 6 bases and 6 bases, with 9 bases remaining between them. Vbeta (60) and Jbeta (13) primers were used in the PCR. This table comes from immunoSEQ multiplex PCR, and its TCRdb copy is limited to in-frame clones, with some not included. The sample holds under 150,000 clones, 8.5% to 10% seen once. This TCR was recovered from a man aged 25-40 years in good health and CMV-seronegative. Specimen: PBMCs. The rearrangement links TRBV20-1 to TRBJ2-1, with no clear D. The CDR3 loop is CSARRGNEQFF. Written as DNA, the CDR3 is TGCAGTGCACGTAGAGGCAATGAGCAGTTCTTC.